A single sample gave rise to the 7 T cell receptor beta chains below, sequenced in a study of regulatory T cells in long-lasting Graves disease. Time point specified: persistent/refractory GD, antithyroid drugs over 5 years with positive TRAb. After RNA was extracted from PBMCs, the TCR library was made from it. The authors built TCR beta libraries using iRepertoire HTBI primers and Arm-PCR of CDR3 regions. TCRdb recomputed calls from the multiplex PCR reads with MiXCR, one row per CDR3 protein. This table holds 400,000 to 500,000 distinct CDR3 sequences, around a fifth found once. The sequenced sample was peripheral blood mononuclear cells (PBMCs), obtained when the disease was refractory, from a patient treated with antithyroid drugs. The source of these receptors is a female donor with Graves disease.

This clonotype showed up many times. The chain links TRBV29-1 to TRBJ1-2; maybe TRBD1 (5 bases). The V gene's germline CDR1 is SQVTM and CDR2 ANQGSEA. The CDR3 sequence is 16 residues long. Trimming shortened V by 3 bases and J by 2 bases, and 19 bases separated the two germline ends. The CDR3: CSVDRGSGNPNYGYTF. CDR3 nucleotide sequence: TGCAGCGTTGATAGGGGTTCAGGGAACCCCAACTATGGCTACACCTTC.

V is TRBV19 and J is TRBJ1-5; maybe TRBD1 (6 bases). Between the trimmed V and J ends, which lost 3 bases and 9 bases, there was a span of 18 bases. The CDR3 sequence is 15 residues long. The germline gives CDR1 LNHDA, CDR2 SQIVND (reference sequence). CDR3 in amino acids: CASSIGQSLEWPQHF. CDR3 bases: TGTGCCAGTAGTATTGGACAGAGCCTTGAATGGCCCCAGCATTTT.

The V and J genes are TRBV5-1 and TRBJ1-2; 9 nucleotides align to TRBD1. Germline assignment: CDR1 SGHRS and CDR2 YFSETQ. V trimming: 4 bases; J trimming: 4 bases; junction bases outside the gene matches: 11. This CDR3 contains 16 residues. For the CDR3, the DNA is TGCGCCAGCAGCCCACCTTGGACAGGGGTGCCCTATGGCTACACCTTC. Residues: CASSPPWTGVPYGYTF.

Many counts were recorded for this clonotype. The chain combines TRBV3-1 with TRBJ1-5; 10 nucleotides line up with TRBD1. V shed 3 bases and J 9 bases; nucleotides not matched to a gene: 8. The CDR3 spans 15 residues. Germline V lookup: CDR1 LGHDT, CDR2 YNNKEL (reference sequence). The CDR3 region is CASSQTEDRGTPQHF. The CDR3 region has the DNA TGTGCCAGCAGCCAGACCGAGGACAGGGGGACGCCCCAGCATTTT. The entire variable domain, with the rest obtained from reference TRBV3-1 and TRBJ1-5, is as follows: DTAVSQTPKYLVTQMGNDKSIKCEQNLGHDTMYWYKQDSKKFLKIMFSYNNKELIINETVPNRFSPKSPDKAHLNLHINSLELGDSAVYFCASSQTEDRGTPQHFGDGTRLSIL.

This clonotype was seen a few times. The V call is TRBV5-1, the J call TRBJ2-5; D gene unclear. CDR1 is SGHRS, CDR2 YFSETQ, per germline. V lost 1 base and J lost 4, with 14 bases in between. This CDR3 is built from 15 residues. CDR3 sequence reads: CASSLNRPAGETQYF. DNA of the CDR3: TGCGCCAGCAGCTTGAACCGTCCAGCAGGAGAGACCCAGTACTTC.

The chain recombines TRBV7-9 with TRBJ1-1; a weak D match, TRBD1 (6 bases). This CDR3 contains 15 residues. The germline V gene encodes CDR1 SEHNR and CDR2 FQNEAQ (reference sequence). Trimming removed 6 bases at V and 0 bases at J, with 14 bases between. The CDR3 bases are TGTGCCAGCAGTTCGGTTGGACAGATGAACACTGAAGCTTTCTTT. This encodes CASSSVGQMNTEAFF.

The chain recombines TRBV30 with TRBJ1-1; 9 bases line up with TRBD1. Germline assignment: CDR1 GTSNPN and CDR2 SVGIG (reference sequence). V shed 1 base, J shed 4 bases, and the junction held 7 bases outside the gene matches. The CDR3 totals 15 residues. DNA of the CDR3: TGTGCCTGGAGTGATCCGGGACAGGGCGGCACTGAAGCTTTCTTT. This sequence encodes CAWSDPGQGGTEAFF.